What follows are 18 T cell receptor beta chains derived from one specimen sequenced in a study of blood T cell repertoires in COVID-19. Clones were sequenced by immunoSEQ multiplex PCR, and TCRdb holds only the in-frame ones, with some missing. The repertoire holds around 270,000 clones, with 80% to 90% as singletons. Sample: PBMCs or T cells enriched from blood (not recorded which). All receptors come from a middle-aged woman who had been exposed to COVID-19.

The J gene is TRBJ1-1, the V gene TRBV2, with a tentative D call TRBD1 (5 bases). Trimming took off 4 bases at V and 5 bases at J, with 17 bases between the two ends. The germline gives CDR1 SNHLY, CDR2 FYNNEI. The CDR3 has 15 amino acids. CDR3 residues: CASSGGGAPGTEAFF. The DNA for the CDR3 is TGTGCCAGCAGTGGGGGCGGGGCCCCAGGGACTGAAGCTTTCTTT.

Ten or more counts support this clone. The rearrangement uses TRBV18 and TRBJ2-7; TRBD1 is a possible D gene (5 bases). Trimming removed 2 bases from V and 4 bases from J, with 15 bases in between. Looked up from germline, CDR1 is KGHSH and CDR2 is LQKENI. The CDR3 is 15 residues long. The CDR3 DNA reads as TGTGCCAGCTCACCAAATTGGGGCCTGAAGTACGAGCAGTACTTC. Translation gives CASSPNWGLKYEQYF.

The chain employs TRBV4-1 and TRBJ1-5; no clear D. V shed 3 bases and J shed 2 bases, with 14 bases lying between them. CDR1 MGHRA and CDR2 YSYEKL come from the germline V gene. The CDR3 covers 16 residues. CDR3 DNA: TGCGCCAGCAGCCAGCCAGGAGGGTCAGGCAATCAGCCCCAGCATTTT. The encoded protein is CASSQPGGSGNQPQHF.

The CDR3 nucleotides are TGTGCCACTACGAGGGAGGCGGGCTACAATGAGCAGTTCTTC. Translating it yields CATTREAGYNEQFF. The rearrangement uses TRBV11-3 and TRBJ2-1, with a possible D match to TRBD2 (6 bases). This CDR3 has 14 residues. Germline CDR1 is SGHNT and CDR2 is YENEEA. V lost 10 bases and J 3 bases, leaving 16 bases between the germline ends.

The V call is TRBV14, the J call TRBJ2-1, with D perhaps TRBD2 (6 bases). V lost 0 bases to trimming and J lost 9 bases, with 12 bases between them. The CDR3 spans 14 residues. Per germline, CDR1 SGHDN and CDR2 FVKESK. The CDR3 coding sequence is TGTGCCAGCAGCCAAGATTTTGGGGGAGGTGAGCAGTTCTTC. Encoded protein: CASSQDFGGGEQFF. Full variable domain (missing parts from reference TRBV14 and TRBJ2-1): EAGVTQFPSHSVIEKGQTVTLRCDPISGHDNLYWYRRVMGKEIKFLLHFVKESKQDESGMPNNRFLAERTGGTYSTLKVQPAELEDSGVYFCASSQDFGGGEQFFGPGTRLTVL.

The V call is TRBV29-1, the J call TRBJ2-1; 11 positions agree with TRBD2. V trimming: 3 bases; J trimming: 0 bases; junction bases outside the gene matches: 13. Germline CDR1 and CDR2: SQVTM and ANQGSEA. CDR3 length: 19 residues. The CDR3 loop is CSVDRPTSGAASSYNEQFF. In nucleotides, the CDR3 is TGCAGCGTTGACCGACCGACTAGCGGGGCCGCGAGCTCCTACAATGAGCAGTTCTTC.

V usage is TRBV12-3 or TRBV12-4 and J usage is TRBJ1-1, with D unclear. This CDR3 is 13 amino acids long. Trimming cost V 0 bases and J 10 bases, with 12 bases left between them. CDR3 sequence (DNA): TGTGCCAGCAGTTTAGCAGGTTCAATAGCAGCTTTCTTT. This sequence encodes CASSLAGSIAAFF.

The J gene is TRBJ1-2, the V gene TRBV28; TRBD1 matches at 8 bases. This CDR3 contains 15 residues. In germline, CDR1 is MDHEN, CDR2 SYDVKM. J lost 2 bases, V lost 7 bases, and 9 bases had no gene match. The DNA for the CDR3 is TGTGCCAGCAAAATGACAGGGGCTGGGAACTATGGCTACACCTTC. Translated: CASKMTGAGNYGYTF.

The CDR3 region has the DNA TGTGCCAGCAGTTTATACGTCACGCACGAAGTGAGCTCCTACAATGAGCAGTTCTTC. Its translation: CASSLYVTHEVSSYNEQFF. The chain employs TRBV28 and TRBJ2-1, with D uncertain. V lost 1 base and J 0 bases, leaving 19 bases between the germline ends. CDR1 MDHEN and CDR2 SYDVKM come from the germline V gene. The CDR3 sequence is 19 residues long.

The CDR3 loop is CASSQGTSDNEQFF. The CDR3 DNA reads as TGTGCCAGCAGCCAAGGGACTAGCGACAATGAGCAGTTCTTC. The chain joins TRBV4-2 to TRBJ2-1; TRBD2 matches 9 bases. V lost 1 base to trimming and J lost 5 bases; unmatched junction nucleotides: 0. The germline CDR1 and CDR2 sequences are LGHNA and YNFKEQ. The CDR3 sequence is 14 residues long.

Here the CDR3 reads CASSVSSGVAFEQFF. In DNA, the CDR3 is TGTGCCAGCAGTGTATCTAGCGGGGTGGCGTTTGAGCAGTTCTTC. The rearrangement uses TRBV2 and TRBJ2-1; 9 bases agree with TRBD2. The trim removed 4 bases at V and 9 bases at J, leaving 10 bases unmatched. CDR1 SNHLY and CDR2 FYNNEI come from the germline V gene. CDR3 size: 15 residues. The full variable domain, completed using reference TRBV2 and TRBJ2-1, is EPEVTQTPSHQVTQMGQEVILRCVPISNHLYFYWYRQILGQKVEFLVSFYNNEISEKSEIFDDQFSVERPDGSNFTLKIRSTKLEDSAMYFCASSVSSGVAFEQFFGPGTRLTVL.

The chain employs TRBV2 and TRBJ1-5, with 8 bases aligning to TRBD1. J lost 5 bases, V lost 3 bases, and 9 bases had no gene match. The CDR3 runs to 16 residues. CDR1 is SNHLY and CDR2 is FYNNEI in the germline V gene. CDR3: CASSELSGQVDQPQHF. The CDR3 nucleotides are TGTGCCAGCAGTGAGCTGTCGGGACAGGTAGATCAGCCCCAGCATTTT.

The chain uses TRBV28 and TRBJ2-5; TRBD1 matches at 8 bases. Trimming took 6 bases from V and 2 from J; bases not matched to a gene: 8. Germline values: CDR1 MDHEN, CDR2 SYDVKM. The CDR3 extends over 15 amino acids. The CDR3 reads CASRNYRGWQETQYF. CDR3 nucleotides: TGTGCCAGCAGAAATTACAGGGGGTGGCAAGAGACCCAGTACTTC.

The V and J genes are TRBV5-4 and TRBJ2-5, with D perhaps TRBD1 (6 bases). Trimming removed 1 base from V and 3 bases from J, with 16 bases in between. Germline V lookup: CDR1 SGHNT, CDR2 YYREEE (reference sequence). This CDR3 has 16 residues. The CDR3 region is CASSLQGVQGKETQYF. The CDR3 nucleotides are TGTGCCAGCAGCTTGCAAGGAGTACAGGGCAAAGAGACCCAGTACTTC.

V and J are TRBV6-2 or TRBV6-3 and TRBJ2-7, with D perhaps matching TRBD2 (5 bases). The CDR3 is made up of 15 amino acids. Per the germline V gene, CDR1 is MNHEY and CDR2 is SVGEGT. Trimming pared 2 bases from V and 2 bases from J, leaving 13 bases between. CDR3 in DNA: TGTGCCAGCAGTTACAAGGCCCGGGGAACCTACGAGCAGTACTTC. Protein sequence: CASSYKARGTYEQYF.

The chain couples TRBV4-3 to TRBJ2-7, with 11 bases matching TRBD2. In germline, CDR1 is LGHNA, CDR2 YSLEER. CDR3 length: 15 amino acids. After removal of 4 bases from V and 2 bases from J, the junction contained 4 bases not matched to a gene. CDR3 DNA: TGCGCCAGCAGCCCTACTAGCGGGGGCCCCTACGAGCAGTACTTC. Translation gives CASSPTSGGPYEQYF.

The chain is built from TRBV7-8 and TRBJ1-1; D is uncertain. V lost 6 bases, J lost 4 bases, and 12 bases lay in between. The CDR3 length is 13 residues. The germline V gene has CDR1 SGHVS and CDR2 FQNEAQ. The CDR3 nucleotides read TGTGCCAGCAGGGCTAGGTTTGGCACTGAAGCTTTCTTT. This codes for CASRARFGTEAFF.

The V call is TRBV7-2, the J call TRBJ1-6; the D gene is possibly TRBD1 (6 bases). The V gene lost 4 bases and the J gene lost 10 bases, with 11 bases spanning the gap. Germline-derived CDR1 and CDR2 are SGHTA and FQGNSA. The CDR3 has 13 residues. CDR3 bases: TGTGCCAGCAGCTCCACAGGGTTCTCACCCCTCCACTTT. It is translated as CASSSTGFSPLHF. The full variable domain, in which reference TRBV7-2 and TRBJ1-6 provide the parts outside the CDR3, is GAGVSQSPSNKVTEKGKDVELRCDPISGHTALYWYRQSLGQGLEFLIYFQGNSAPDKSGLPSDRFSAERTGGSVSTLTIQRTQQEDSAVYLCASSSTGFSPLHFGNGTRLTVT.